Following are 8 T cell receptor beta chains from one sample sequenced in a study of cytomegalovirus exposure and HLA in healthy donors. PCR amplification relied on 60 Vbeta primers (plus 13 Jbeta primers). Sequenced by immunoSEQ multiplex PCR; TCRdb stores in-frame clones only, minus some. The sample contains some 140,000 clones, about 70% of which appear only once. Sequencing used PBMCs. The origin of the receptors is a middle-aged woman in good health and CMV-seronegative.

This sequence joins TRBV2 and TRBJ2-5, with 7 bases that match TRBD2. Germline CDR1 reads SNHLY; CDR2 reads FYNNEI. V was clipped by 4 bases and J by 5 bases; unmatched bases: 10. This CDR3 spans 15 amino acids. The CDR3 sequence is CASSAGGAMGETQYF. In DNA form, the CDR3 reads TGTGCCAGCAGTGCGGGGGGAGCAATGGGGGAGACCCAGTACTTC. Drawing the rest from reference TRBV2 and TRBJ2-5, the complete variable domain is EPEVTQTPSHQVTQMGQEVILRCVPISNHLYFYWYRQILGQKVEFLVSFYNNEISEKSEIFDDQFSVERPDGSNFTLKIRSTKLEDSAMYFCASSAGGAMGETQYFGPGTRLLVL.

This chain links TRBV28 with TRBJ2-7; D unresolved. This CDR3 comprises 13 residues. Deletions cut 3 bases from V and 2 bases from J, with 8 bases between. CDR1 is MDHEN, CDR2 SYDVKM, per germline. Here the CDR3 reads CASSFSGTYEQYF. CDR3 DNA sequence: TGTGCCAGCAGTTTCTCCGGTACCTACGAGCAGTACTTC.

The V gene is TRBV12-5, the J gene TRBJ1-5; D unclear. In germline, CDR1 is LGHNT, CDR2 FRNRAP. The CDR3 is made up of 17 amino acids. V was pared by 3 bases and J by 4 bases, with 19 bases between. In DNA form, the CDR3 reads TGTGCTAGTGGTTTTACTGGAGTTGGTGCATTTAATCAGCCCCAGCATTTT. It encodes CASGFTGVGAFNQPQHF.

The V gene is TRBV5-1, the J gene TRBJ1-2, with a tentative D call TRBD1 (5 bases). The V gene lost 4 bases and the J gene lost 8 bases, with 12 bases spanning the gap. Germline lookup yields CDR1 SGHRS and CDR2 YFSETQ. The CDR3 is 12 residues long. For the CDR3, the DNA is TGCGCCAGCAGCCCCGACAGAAGGGGCTACACCTTC. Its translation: CASSPDRRGYTF.

The CDR3: CASSQDDQDWDRELFF. As DNA, the CDR3 is TGCGCCAGCAGCCAAGACGACCAAGACTGGGACAGGGAACTGTTTTTT. The J gene is TRBJ1-4, the V gene TRBV4-1; 9 bases match TRBD1. The CDR3 covers 16 residues. J lost 12 bases, V lost 0 bases, and 11 bases had no gene match. The V gene's germline CDR1 is MGHRA and CDR2 YSYEKL.

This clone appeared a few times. The CDR3 nucleotides are TGTGCCAGCAGCTTTGACAGGACTGGGGCCAACGTCCTGACTTTC. Residues: CASSFDRTGANVLTF. This sequence joins TRBV11-2 and TRBJ2-6; TRBD1 is a possible D gene (6 bases). The CDR3 covers 15 residues. CDR1 and CDR2 from the germline V gene are SGHAT and FQNNGV. The V end was cut by 3 bases, the J end by 2 bases, with 8 bases between. The complete variable domain, with remaining parts taken from reference TRBV11-2 and TRBJ2-6, reads EAGVAQSPRYKIIEKRQSVAFWCNPISGHATLYWYQQILGQGPKLLIQFQNNGVVDDSQLPKDRFSAERLKGVDSTLKIQPAKLEDSAVYLCASSFDRTGANVLTFGAGSRLTVL.

CDR3 residues: CASSSGQGNQPQHF. DNA of the CDR3: TGTGCCAGCAGCTCCGGACAGGGGAATCAGCCCCAGCATTTT. V and J are TRBV7-2 and TRBJ1-5; 9 bases agree with TRBD1. Germline loops: CDR1 SGHTA, CDR2 FQGNSA. This CDR3 is 14 amino acids long. Losses at the gene ends were 4 bases for V and 4 bases for J; bases not matched to a gene: 2.

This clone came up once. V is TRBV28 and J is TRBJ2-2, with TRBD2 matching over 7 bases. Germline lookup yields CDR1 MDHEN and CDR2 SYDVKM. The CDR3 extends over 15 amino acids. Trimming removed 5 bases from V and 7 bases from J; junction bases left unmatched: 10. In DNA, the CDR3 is TGTGCCAGCAGTAACGGACTAGGGGCGCGCGGGGAGCTGTTTTTT. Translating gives CASSNGLGARGELFF.